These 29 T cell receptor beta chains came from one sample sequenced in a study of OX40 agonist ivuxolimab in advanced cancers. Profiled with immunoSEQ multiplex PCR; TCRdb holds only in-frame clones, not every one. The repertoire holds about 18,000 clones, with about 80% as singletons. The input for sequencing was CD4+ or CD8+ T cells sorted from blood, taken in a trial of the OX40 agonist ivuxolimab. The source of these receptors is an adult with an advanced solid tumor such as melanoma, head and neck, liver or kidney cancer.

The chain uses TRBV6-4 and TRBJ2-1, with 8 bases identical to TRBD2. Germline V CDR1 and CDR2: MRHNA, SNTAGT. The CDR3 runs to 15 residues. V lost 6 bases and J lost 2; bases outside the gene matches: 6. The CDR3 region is CASSPGGETYNEQFF. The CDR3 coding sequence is TGTGCCAGCAGCCCGGGGGGGGAGACCTACAATGAGCAGTTCTTC.

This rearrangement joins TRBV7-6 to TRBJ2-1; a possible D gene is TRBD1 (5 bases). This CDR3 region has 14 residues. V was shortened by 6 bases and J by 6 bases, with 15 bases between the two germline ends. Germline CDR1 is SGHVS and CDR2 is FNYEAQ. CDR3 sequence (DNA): TGTGCCAGCAGTCTTAGCTGGGGCTTCAATGAGCAGTTCTTC. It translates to CASSLSWGFNEQFF.

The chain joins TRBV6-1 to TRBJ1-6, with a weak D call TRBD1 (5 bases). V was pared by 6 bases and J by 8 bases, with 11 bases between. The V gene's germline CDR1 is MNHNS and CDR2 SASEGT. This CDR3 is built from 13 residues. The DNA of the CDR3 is TGTGCCAGCAGGGACACGCTACATTCACCCCTCCACTTT. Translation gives CASRDTLHSPLHF.

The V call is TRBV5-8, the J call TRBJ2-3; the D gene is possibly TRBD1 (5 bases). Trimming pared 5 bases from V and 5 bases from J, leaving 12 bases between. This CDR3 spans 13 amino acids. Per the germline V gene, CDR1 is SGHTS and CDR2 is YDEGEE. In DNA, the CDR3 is TGTGCCAGCAGGACAGTCTATGGAGATACGCAGTATTTT. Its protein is CASRTVYGDTQYF.

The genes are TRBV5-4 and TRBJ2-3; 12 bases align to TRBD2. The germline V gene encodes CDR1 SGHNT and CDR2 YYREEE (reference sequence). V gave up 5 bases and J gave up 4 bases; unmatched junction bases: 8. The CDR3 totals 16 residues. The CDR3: CASSFPSGGAADTQYF. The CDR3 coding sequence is TGTGCCAGCAGTTTTCCTAGCGGGGGGGCCGCAGATACGCAGTATTTT.

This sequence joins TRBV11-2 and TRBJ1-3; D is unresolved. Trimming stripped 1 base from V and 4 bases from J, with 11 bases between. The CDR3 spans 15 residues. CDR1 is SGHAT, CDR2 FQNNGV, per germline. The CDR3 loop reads CASSLVVTAGNTIYF. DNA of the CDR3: TGTGCCAGCAGCTTAGTCGTTACAGCCGGAAACACCATATATTTT.

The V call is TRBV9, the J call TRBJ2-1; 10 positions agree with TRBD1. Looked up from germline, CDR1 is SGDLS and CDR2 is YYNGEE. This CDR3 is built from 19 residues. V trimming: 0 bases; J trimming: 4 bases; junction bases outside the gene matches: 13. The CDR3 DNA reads TGTGCCAGCAGCGTAGCCTACCCCGCTCCGGGACAGGGGTACAATGAGCAGTTCTTC. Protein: CASSVAYPAPGQGYNEQFF.

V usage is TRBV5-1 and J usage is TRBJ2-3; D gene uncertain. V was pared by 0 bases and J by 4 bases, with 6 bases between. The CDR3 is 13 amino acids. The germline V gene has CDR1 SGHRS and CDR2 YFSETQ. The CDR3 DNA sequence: TGCGCCAGCAGCTTGGCCGTATCAGATACGCAGTATTTT. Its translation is CASSLAVSDTQYF. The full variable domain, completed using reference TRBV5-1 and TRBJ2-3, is KAGVTQTPRYLIKTRGQQVTLSCSPISGHRSVSWYQQTPGQGLQFLFEYFSETQRNKGNFPGRFSGRQFSNSRSEMNVSTLELGDSALYLCASSLAVSDTQYFGPGTRLTVL.

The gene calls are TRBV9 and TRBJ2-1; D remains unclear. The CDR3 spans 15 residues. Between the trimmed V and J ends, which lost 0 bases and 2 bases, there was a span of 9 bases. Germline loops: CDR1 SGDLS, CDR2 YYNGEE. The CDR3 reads CASSVGRLAYNEQFF. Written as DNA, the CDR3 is TGTGCCAGCAGCGTAGGAAGGCTAGCCTACAATGAGCAGTTCTTC.

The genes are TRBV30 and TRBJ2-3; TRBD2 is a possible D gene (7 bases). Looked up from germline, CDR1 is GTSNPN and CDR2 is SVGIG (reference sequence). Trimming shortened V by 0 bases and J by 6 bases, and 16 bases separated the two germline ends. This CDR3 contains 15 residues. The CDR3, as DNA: TGTGCCTGGAGTGTCTCGGGGGGCCCTAAGGATACGCAGTATTTT. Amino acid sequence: CAWSVSGGPKDTQYF.

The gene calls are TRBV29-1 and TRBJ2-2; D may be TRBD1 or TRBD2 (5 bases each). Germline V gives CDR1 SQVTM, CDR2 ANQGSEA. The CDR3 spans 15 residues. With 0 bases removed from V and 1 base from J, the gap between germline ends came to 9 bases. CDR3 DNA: TGCAGCGTTGAAGAGCCGGGGCGGAACACCGGGGAGCTGTTTTTT. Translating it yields CSVEEPGRNTGELFF.

The CDR3 region is CASSPDPQGSYEQYF. CDR3 bases: TGCGCCAGCAGCCCGGACCCACAGGGCTCCTACGAGCAGTACTTC. The rearrangement links TRBV5-1 to TRBJ2-7; D possibly corresponds to TRBD1 (6 bases). Germline V gene lookup returns CDR1 SGHRS and CDR2 YFSETQ. CDR3 length equals 15 residues. Trimming pared 4 bases from V and 0 bases from J, leaving 14 bases between.

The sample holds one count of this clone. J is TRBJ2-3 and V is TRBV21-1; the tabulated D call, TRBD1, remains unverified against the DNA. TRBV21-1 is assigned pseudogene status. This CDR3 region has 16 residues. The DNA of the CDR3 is TGTGCCAGCGGCCAGACCGACAGGTTCCTTCCAGATACGCAGTATTTT. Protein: CASGQTDRFLPDTQYF.

CDR3 sequence (DNA): TGCGCCAGCAGGGGGGACTTCCCCTACAATGAGCAGTTCTTC. It encodes CASRGDFPYNEQFF. The chain combines TRBV10-2 with TRBJ2-1; D possibly corresponds to TRBD2 (6 bases). The CDR3 has 14 amino acids. Looked up from germline, CDR1 is WSHSY and CDR2 is SAAADI. V was trimmed by 6 bases and J by 2 bases, leaving 11 bases between them.

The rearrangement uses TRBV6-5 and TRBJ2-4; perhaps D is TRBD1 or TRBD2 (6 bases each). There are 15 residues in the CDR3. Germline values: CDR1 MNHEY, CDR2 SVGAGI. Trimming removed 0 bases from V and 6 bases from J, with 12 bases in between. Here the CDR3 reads CASSYSRGVGNIQYF. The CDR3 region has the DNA TGTGCCAGCAGTTACTCGAGGGGGGTCGGAAACATTCAGTACTTC.

CDR3 in amino acids: CASSHSRVGQPQHF. The CDR3 nucleotides are TGTGCCAGCAGTCATAGCAGGGTAGGTCAGCCCCAGCATTTT. This rearrangement joins TRBV7-2 to TRBJ1-5; the D gene is possibly TRBD1 (5 bases). The V end was cut by 6 bases, the J end by 6 bases, with 15 bases between. The CDR3 length is 14 residues. Germline lookup yields CDR1 SGHTA and CDR2 FQGNSA.

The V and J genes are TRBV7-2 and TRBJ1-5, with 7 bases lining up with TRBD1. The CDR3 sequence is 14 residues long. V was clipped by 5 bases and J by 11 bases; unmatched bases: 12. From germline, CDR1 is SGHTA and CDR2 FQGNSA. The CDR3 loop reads CASSAQGGAWAQHF. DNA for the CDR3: TGTGCCAGCAGCGCCCAGGGGGGAGCCTGGGCCCAGCATTTT.

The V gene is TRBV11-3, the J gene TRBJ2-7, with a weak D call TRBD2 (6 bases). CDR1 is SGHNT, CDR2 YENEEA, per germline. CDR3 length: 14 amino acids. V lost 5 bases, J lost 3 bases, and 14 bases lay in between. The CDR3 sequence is CASSQQEGGYEQYF. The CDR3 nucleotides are TGTGCCAGCAGCCAGCAAGAGGGAGGCTACGAGCAGTACTTC. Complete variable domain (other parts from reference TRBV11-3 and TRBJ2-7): EAGVVQSPRYKIIEKKQPVAFWCNPISGHNTLYWYLQNLGQGPELLIRYENEEAVDDSQLPKDRFSAERLKGVDSTLKIQPAELGDSAVYLCASSQQEGGYEQYFGPGTRLTVT.

The CDR3 protein is CASSVVASYNEQFF. The DNA of the CDR3 is TGTGCCAGCAGCGTAGTAGCTTCCTACAATGAGCAGTTCTTC. The chain couples TRBV9 to TRBJ2-1; no reliable D call. Trimming pared 0 bases from V and 1 base from J, leaving 5 bases between. The CDR3 totals 14 residues. CDR1 and CDR2 from the germline V gene are SGDLS and YYNGEE.

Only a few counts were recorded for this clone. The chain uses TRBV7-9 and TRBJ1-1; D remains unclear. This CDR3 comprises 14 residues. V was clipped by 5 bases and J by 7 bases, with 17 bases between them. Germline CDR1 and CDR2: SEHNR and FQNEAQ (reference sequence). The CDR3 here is CASSEPGHPLEAFF. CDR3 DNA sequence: TGTGCCAGCAGCGAACCGGGCCACCCGCTTGAAGCTTTCTTT.

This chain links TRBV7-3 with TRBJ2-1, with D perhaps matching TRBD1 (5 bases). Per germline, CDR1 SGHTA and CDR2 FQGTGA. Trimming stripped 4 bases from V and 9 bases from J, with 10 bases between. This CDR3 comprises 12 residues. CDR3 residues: CASSYWGGEQFF. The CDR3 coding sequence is TGTGCCAGCAGCTACTGGGGCGGTGAGCAGTTCTTC.

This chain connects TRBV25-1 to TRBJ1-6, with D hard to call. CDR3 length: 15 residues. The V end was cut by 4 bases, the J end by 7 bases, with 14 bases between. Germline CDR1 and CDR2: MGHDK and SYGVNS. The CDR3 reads CASSGSDGWNSPLHF. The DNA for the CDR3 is TGTGCCAGCAGTGGATCGGACGGATGGAATTCACCCCTCCACTTT. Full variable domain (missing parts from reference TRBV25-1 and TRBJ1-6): EADIYQTPRYLVIGTGKKITLECSQTMGHDKMYWYQQDPGMELHLIHYSYGVNSTEKGDLSSESTVSRIRTEHFPLTLESARPSHTSQYLCASSGSDGWNSPLHFGNGTRLTVT.

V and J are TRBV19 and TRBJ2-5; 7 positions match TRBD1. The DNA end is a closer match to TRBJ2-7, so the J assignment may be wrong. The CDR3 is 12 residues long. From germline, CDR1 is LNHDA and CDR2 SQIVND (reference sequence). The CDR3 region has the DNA TGTGCCAGTAGCGACAGGGCTTACGAGCAGTACTTC. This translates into CASSDRAYEQYF.

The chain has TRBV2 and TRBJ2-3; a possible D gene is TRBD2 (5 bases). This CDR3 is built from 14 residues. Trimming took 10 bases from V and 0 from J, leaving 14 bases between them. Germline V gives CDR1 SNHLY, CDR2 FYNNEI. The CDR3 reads CATNHSDSTDTQYF. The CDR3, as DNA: TGTGCCACCAACCATAGCGATAGCACAGATACGCAGTATTTT.

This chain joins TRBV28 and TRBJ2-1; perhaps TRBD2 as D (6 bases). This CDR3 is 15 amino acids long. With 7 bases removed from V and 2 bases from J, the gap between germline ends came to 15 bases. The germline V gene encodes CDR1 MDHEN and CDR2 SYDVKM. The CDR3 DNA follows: TGTGCCAGCACCCCCCCGGGAGCAGCCTACAATGAGCAGTTCTTC. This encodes CASTPPGAAYNEQFF.

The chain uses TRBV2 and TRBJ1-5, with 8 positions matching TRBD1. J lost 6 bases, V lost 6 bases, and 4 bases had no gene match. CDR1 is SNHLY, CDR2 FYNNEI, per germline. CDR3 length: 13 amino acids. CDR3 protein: CASRTGEGQPQHF. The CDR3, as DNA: TGTGCCAGCAGGACAGGGGAGGGTCAGCCCCAGCATTTT.

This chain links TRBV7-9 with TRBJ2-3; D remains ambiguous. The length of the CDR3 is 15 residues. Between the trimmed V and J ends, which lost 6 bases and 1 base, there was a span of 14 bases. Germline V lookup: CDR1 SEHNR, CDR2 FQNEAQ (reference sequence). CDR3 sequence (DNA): TGTGCCAGCAGGGCGGTTGGGTCGGGCACAGATACGCAGTATTTT. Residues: CASRAVGSGTDTQYF.

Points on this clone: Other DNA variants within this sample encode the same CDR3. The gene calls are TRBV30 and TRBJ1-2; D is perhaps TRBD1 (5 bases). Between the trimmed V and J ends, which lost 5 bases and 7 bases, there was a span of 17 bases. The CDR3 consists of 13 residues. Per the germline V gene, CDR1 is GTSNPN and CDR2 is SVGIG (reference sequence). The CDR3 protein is CAWGGKSYGGYTF. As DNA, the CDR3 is TGTGCCTGGGGGGGAAAGAGCTATGGTGGCTACACCTTC.

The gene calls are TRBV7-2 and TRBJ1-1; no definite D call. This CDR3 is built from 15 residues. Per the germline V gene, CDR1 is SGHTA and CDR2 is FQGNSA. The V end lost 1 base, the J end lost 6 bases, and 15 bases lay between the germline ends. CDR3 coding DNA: TGTGCCAGCAGCTTAGGCATCGGGGTTAGGGCTGAAGCTTTCTTT. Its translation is CASSLGIGVRAEAFF.